These T cell receptor beta chains were read from a single sample in a study of blood T cell repertoires in COVID-19. Sequenced by immunoSEQ multiplex PCR; TCRdb stores in-frame clones only, minus some. Here the sample spans 200,000 to 250,000 clones, approximately 87% being singletons. The sequenced sample was PBMCs or T cells enriched from blood (not recorded which). These receptors were obtained from a woman aged 45-65 years in a cohort exposed to, infected with or recovered from COVID-19 (not recorded which). CDR3s include the opening cysteine and the closing phenylalanine or tryptophan. The order of the fields is V gene, J gene, D gene, clone size, CDR3 DNA, CDR3 protein. A D gene is named only where the DNA matches it firmly. Expanded clones are given a class, and other clones once, few, many or no size at all.

TRBV6-4,TRBJ1-2,.,once,TGTGCCAGCGAAAAAATCGGGTCCCGGGGAACCTATGGCTACACCTTC,CASEKIGSRGTYGYTF
TRBV5-4,TRBJ2-7,.,.,TGTGCCAGCAGCTTATCGGGGAGCTCCTACGAGCAGTACTTC,CASSLSGSSYEQYF
TRBV10-3,TRBJ1-1,.,.,TGTGCCATCAGTGGGGGGCTCGGACAGCAGAACACTGAAGCTTTCTTT,CAISGGLGQQNTEAFF
TRBV5-8,TRBJ1-5,.,.,TGTGCCAGCAGCAGAGGGGCGGGACGCGGACCCCAGCATTTT,CASSRGAGRGPQHF
TRBV3-1/TRBV3-2,TRBJ1-1,TRBD1,.,TGTGCCAGCAGCACAAGAGGGGGCGGCAACACTGAAGCTTTCTTT,CASSTRGGGNTEAFF
TRBV7-3,TRBJ2-5,TRBD1,.,TGTGCCAGCAGCTGGGCCGGGACAGGGGCGGAGACCCAGTACTTC,CASSWAGTGAETQYF
TRBV5-1,TRBJ1-1,TRBD1,.,TGCGCCAGCGGCGACGGGACAGGGGTTGAAGCTTTCTTT,CASGDGTGVEAFF
TRBV9,TRBJ2-3,TRBD2,.,TGTGCCAGCAGCGCGCTAGCGGGGGGACCCTCAGATACGCAGTATTTT,CASSALAGGPSDTQYF
TRBV10-2,TRBJ2-2,.,.,TGCGCCAGCAGAGAAAGTGCGGGGTACGACACCGGGGAGCTGTTTTTT,CASRESAGYDTGELFF
TRBV15,TRBJ2-5,TRBD2,.,TGTGCCACCAGCAGAGATCTAGCGGGGAGTTTCGGTGAGACCCAGTACTTC,CATSRDLAGSFGETQYF
TRBV18,TRBJ1-3,.,few,TGTGCCAGCTCACCGGGTGTAGGAGCTGGAAACACCATATATTTT,CASSPGVGAGNTIYF
TRBV30,TRBJ2-7,TRBD1,.,TGTGCCTGGAGTGTACATTCTTCTCAGTGGACAGGCGCATCCTACGAGCAGTACTTC,CAWSVHSSQWTGASYEQYF
TRBV5-3,TRBJ2-3,.,.,TGTGCCAGAAGCTTGGGGACAAATTACAGGGATACGCAGTATTTT,CARSLGTNYRDTQYF
TRBV6-2/TRBV6-3,TRBJ2-3,TRBD2,.,TGTGCCAGCAGTTACCTAGCGGTAGCGGGGGCAGATACGCAGTATTTT,CASSYLAVAGADTQYF
TRBV28,TRBJ1-1,TRBD1,.,TGTGCCAGCAGGCGAACAGGGGATACCACTGAAGCTTTCTTT,CASRRTGDTTEAFF
TRBV4-3,TRBJ1-4,.,once,TGCGCCAGCTCTAGACAGGTCAATGAAAAACTGTTTTTT,CASSRQVNEKLFF
TRBV9,TRBJ2-1,TRBD1,.,TGTGCCAGCAGCGTAGGACAGGGGACAAACGAGCAGTTCTTC,CASSVGQGTNEQFF
TRBV24-1,TRBJ2-3,.,.,TGTGCCACCAGCGCGACTAGTGCGGTTACAGATACGCAGTATTTT,CATSATSAVTDTQYF
TRBV7-2,TRBJ2-7,.,once,TGTGCCAGCAGCTTAGTGGCTCAGGTCTCCTACGAGCAGTACTTC,CASSLVAQVSYEQYF
TRBV2,TRBJ1-2,TRBD1,.,TGTGCCAGCAGTGAAGGGCAGGGGGCGAACTATGGCTACACCTTC,CASSEGQGANYGYTF
TRBV27,TRBJ2-3,.,.,TGTGCCAGCAGTTTATTGGCGGGGACTAGCACAGATACGCAGTATTTT,CASSLLAGTSTDTQYF
TRBV19,TRBJ1-2,.,.,TGTGCCAGTACCACGGAGAGGGACTATGGCTACACCTTC,CASTTERDYGYTF
TRBV28,TRBJ1-2,TRBD1,.,TGTGCCAGCAGTGGCACGGACAGGGGAAGGGGTGGCTACACCTTC,CASSGTDRGRGGYTF
TRBV28,TRBJ2-5,.,.,TGTGCCAGCACCTCACCCGGGGGACCGGAGACCCAGTACTTC,CASTSPGGPETQYF
TRBV10-3,TRBJ1-5,.,.,TGTGCCATCAGTGGGGGGGATGGTCAGCCCCAGCATTTT,CAISGGDGQPQHF
TRBV2,TRBJ1-2,TRBD1,.,TGTGCCAGCAGGGAGGGGGCTGATTATGGCTACACCTTC,CASREGADYGYTF
TRBV7-9,TRBJ1-6,.,.,TGTGCCAGCAGCCAAAACGCTAGAGGGAGGTCACCCCTCCACTTT,CASSQNARGRSPLHF
TRBV24-1,TRBJ1-1,TRBD1,once,TGTGCCACCAGTGATTCTATGACTCGGACAGGGGAAACTTTCTTT,CATSDSMTRTGETFF
TRBV20-1,TRBJ2-2,.,.,TGCAGTGCTAGGAGCGGCGGGGAGCTGTTTTTT,CSARSGGELFF
TRBV9,TRBJ1-3,.,.,TGTGCCAGCAGTCTCGGGGGGGCCTTCTCTGGAAACACCATATATTTT,CASSLGGAFSGNTIYF
TRBV29-1,TRBJ2-7,.,.,TGCAGCGTTGAAGAGGGGAGCTCCTACGAGCAGTACTTC,CSVEEGSSYEQYF
TRBV4-1,TRBJ2-3,TRBD2,.,TGCGCCAGCAGCCAAGACCCTAGCGGGCATACTAGCACAGATACGCAGTATTTT,CASSQDPSGHTSTDTQYF
TRBV6-2/TRBV6-3,TRBJ1-1,.,.,TGTGCCAGCAGTATTATACCGGGTCGCGGGGGCATGAACACTGAAGCTTTCTTT,CASSIIPGRGGMNTEAFF
TRBV4-1,TRBJ1-1,.,.,TGCGCCAGCAGCCCGGGAACAGGGTTTAGTTGGACTGAAGCTTTCTTT,CASSPGTGFSWTEAFF
TRBV10-3,TRBJ1-1,TRBD1,.,TGTGCCATCGGTACAACAGGGGTGAACACTGAAGCTTTCTTT,CAIGTTGVNTEAFF
TRBV20-1,TRBJ2-2,.,.,TGCAGTGCTAGTACGGGGGCCGGGGAGCTGTTTTTT,CSASTGAGELFF
TRBV3-1/TRBV3-2,TRBJ2-4,.,.,TGTGCCAGCAGCCAAGTGTCTAACATTCAGTACTTC,CASSQVSNIQYF
TRBV6-5,TRBJ1-2,.,.,TGTGCCAGCGCTGACAGAGCTAACTATGGCTACACCTTC,CASADRANYGYTF
TRBV6-2/TRBV6-3,TRBJ1-5,.,.,TGTGCCAGCAGTTTTCCCGAGCCCCAGCATTTT,CASSFPEPQHF
TRBV4-2,TRBJ2-3,TRBD2,.,TGTGCCAGCAGCCCTAGCGGGGGGCTCACAGATACGCAGTATTTT,CASSPSGGLTDTQYF
TRBV7-2,TRBJ1-6,TRBD1,.,TGTGCCAGCAGCCCGGGACAGGGGCCCCAAAGCTCCTATAATTCACCCCTCCACTTT,CASSPGQGPQSSYNSPLHF
TRBV9,TRBJ1-3,.,.,TGTGCCAGCAGCGTAGTCGGCGGGGGACCCTTCTCTGGAAACACCATATATTTT,CASSVVGGGPFSGNTIYF
TRBV18,TRBJ1-6,.,.,TGTGCCAGCTCACCAGTATGGGAGAAGAATTCACCCCTCCACTTT,CASSPVWEKNSPLHF
TRBV4-1,TRBJ1-4,.,.,TGCGCCAGCAGCCGGCCCCTCAGGGGCCCTAATGAAAAACTGTTTTTT,CASSRPLRGPNEKLFF
TRBV5-4,TRBJ2-7,.,.,TGTGCCAGCAGCTTCGCCGATCGGGGATCCTACGAGCAGTACTTC,CASSFADRGSYEQYF
TRBV5-1,TRBJ2-3,TRBD2,.,TGCGCCAGCAGCCCGAGAGCGGGGGGGGCAGATACGCAGTATTTT,CASSPRAGGADTQYF
TRBV5-1,TRBJ2-1,TRBD2,.,TGCGCCAGCAGCTGGGGACTAGCGGGGGGCCGGGTCTACAATGAGCAGTTCTTC,CASSWGLAGGRVYNEQFF
TRBV5-1,TRBJ1-3,TRBD1,.,TGCGCCAGCAGCCTCGGGACAGGGGGAAACACCATATATTTT,CASSLGTGGNTIYF
TRBV7-9,TRBJ1-3,TRBD1,.,TGTGCCAGCAGCGCTCCGGGACAGGGGACCACTGGAAACACCATATATTTT,CASSAPGQGTTGNTIYF
TRBV2,TRBJ2-7,TRBD1,.,TGTGCCAGCAGGGGACAGTCCTACGAGCAGTACTTC,CASRGQSYEQYF
TRBV24-1,TRBJ2-1,.,.,TGTGCCACCAGTGAGGGGGGGGGCCGTAATGAGCAGTTCTTC,CATSEGGGRNEQFF
TRBV19,TRBJ1-2,.,.,TGTGCCAGTAGTATCGGAACAGACCTAATCTATGGCTACACCTTC,CASSIGTDLIYGYTF
TRBV7-2,TRBJ2-1,TRBD1,.,TGTGCCAGCAGCTTAGGGGTTTGGGACAGTCGGTTCTTC,CASSLGVWDSRFF
TRBV7-2,TRBJ2-5,.,.,TGTGCCAGCACAAGCGGGGAGACCCAGTACTTC,CASTSGETQYF
TRBV2,TRBJ2-7,TRBD1,few,TGTGCCAGCAAGTTGGACAGGCTCTACGAGCAGTACTTC,CASKLDRLYEQYF
TRBV3-1/TRBV3-2,TRBJ1-5,.,.,TGTGCCAGCAGCCAAGAGGTGGGCATACAGCCCCAGCATTTT,CASSQEVGIQPQHF
TRBV6-5,TRBJ1-1,TRBD1,.,TGTGCCAGCAGGCCCGGGACAGGGGAGACTGAAGCTTTCTTT,CASRPGTGETEAFF
TRBV5-4,TRBJ2-7,.,few,TGTGCCAGCAGCTTGGGGACGGACACATACGAGCAGTACTTC,CASSLGTDTYEQYF
TRBV19,TRBJ2-3,.,.,TGTGCCAGTACCCCATCTAAGCGGAGTAGCACAGATACGCAGTATTTT,CASTPSKRSSTDTQYF
TRBV12-3/TRBV12-4,TRBJ1-3,.,.,TGTGCCAGCAGCGCGATCCACACCATATATTTT,CASSAIHTIYF